Each of the 11 T cell receptor beta chains below was sequenced from the same sample in a study of patients and donors after allogeneic stem cell transplantation. TCRdb independently ran MiXCR on the RT-PCR reads; one entry per CDR3 protein. The table records about 960,000 distinct CDR3 sequences, over 15% of them present only once. Specimen: blood, either unsorted or a sorted T cell fraction (not recorded which). These receptor sequences come from a human donor who was either an allogeneic HSCT recipient or a stem cell or donor lymphocyte infusion donor (not recorded which). It is not recorded whose cells these are; they may come from a transplant donor.

This sequence joins TRBV10-2 and TRBJ1-4; unclear D gene. The CDR3 runs to 14 residues. V dropped 2 bases and J dropped 4 bases, with 8 bases sitting between them. In germline, CDR1 is WSHSY, CDR2 SAAADI. The CDR3 loop reads CASSEGRLNEKLFF. The CDR3 coding sequence is TGCGCCAGCAGTGAGGGGCGGCTTAATGAAAAACTGTTTTTT.

This chain connects TRBV5-6 to TRBJ1-1; D remains ambiguous. Germline CDR1 and CDR2: SGHDT and YYEEEE. This CDR3 is built from 16 residues. V lost 2 bases to trimming and J lost 3 bases, with 17 bases between them. CDR3 bases: TGTGCCAGCAGCTTAAGGTTACGACTAGTTTACACTGAAGCTTTCTTT. Translated, it gives CASSLRLRLVYTEAFF. The whole variable domain, filled in from reference TRBV5-6 and TRBJ1-1, reads DAGVTQSPTHLIKTRGQQVTLRCSPKSGHDTVSWYQQALGQGPQFIFQYYEEEERQRGNFPDRFSGHQFPNYSSELNVNALLLGDSALYLCASSLRLRLVYTEAFFGQGTRLTVV.

The rearrangement joins TRBV4-2 to TRBJ1-1; no clear D. Per germline, CDR1 LGHNA and CDR2 YNFKEQ. This CDR3 is 15 amino acids long. Trimming shortened V by 5 bases and J by 2 bases, and 15 bases separated the two germline ends. In nucleotides, the CDR3 is TGTGCCAGCAGCTGGGGAGGAGAGTCTAACACTGAAGCTTTCTTT. It is translated as CASSWGGESNTEAFF.

This clonotype appeared a few times. The chain is built from TRBV6-2 or TRBV6-3 and TRBJ2-5, with 7 nucleotides matching TRBD1. This CDR3 has 17 residues. V dropped 0 bases and J dropped 0; count of bases not matched to a gene: 7. The germline CDR1 and CDR2 sequences are MNHEY and SVGEGT. CDR3 DNA sequence: TGTGCCAGCAGTTACTCCGATCCGGGACAGTACCAAGAGACCCAGTACTTC. Protein sequence: CASSYSDPGQYQETQYF.

This clonotype appeared a few times. This rearrangement joins TRBV6-2 or TRBV6-3 to TRBJ1-2; D is unclear. Germline V lookup: CDR1 MNHEY, CDR2 SVGEGT. The germline V and J ends were trimmed by 6 bases and 4 bases, with 12 bases remaining between them. This CDR3 comprises 13 residues. The CDR3 protein is CASSQSLTYGYTF. CDR3 in DNA: TGTGCCAGCAGCCAATCACTCACCTATGGCTACACCTTC.

This sequence joins TRBV6-1 and TRBJ1-1; 8 bases are a match to TRBD1. Germline lookup yields CDR1 MNHNS and CDR2 SASEGT. The CDR3 consists of 13 residues. Unmatched junction bases numbered 5, after V lost 7 bases and J lost 4 bases. CDR3 DNA: TGTGCCAGCACTGTACAGGGGGTCACTGAAGCTTTCTTT. Its translation is CASTVQGVTEAFF.

This clonotype was detected many times. The chain couples TRBV12-3 or TRBV12-4 to TRBJ2-7; 11 nucleotides match TRBD1. V lost 5 bases to trimming and J lost 2 bases; unmatched junction nucleotides: 11. CDR3 length: 17 residues. The CDR3 loop is CASSPSVPGQGAYEQYF. CDR3 nucleotides: TGTGCCAGCAGTCCCAGCGTACCGGGACAGGGGGCCTACGAGCAGTACTTC.

The gene calls are TRBV7-9 and TRBJ1-3; 7 bases match TRBD1. The ends lost 2 bases at V and 0 bases at J; junction bases unmatched: 7. This CDR3 contains 17 residues. Per the germline V gene, CDR1 is SEHNR and CDR2 is FQNEAQ (reference sequence). CDR3 in amino acids: CASSLYTGADSGNTIYF. The CDR3 coding sequence is TGTGCCAGCAGCTTATATACAGGGGCCGACTCTGGAAACACCATATATTTT.

This clonotype turned up a few times. V gene TRBV2 combines with J gene TRBJ2-7; TRBD1 is a possible D gene (5 bases). From germline, CDR1 is SNHLY and CDR2 FYNNEI. V dropped 6 bases and J dropped 7 bases, with 10 bases sitting between them. CDR3 length: 11 residues. The DNA of the CDR3 is TGTGCCAGCAGAACAAGGGGTGAGCAGTACTTC. This encodes CASRTRGEQYF. Full variable domain (outside the CDR3, taken from reference TRBV2 and TRBJ2-7): EPEVTQTPSHQVTQMGQEVILRCVPISNHLYFYWYRQILGQKVEFLVSFYNNEISEKSEIFDDQFSVERPDGSNFTLKIRSTKLEDSAMYFCASRTRGEQYFGPGTRLTVT.

Many counts were recorded for this clonotype. The V gene is TRBV5-6, the J gene TRBJ2-7; D may be TRBD2 (5 bases). Germline assignment: CDR1 SGHDT and CDR2 YYEEEE. V was trimmed by 3 bases and J by 2 bases, leaving 9 bases between them. The CDR3 sequence is 13 residues long. CDR3 sequence: CASSSRGTYEQYF. In DNA, the CDR3 is TGTGCCAGCAGCTCCCGAGGGACCTACGAGCAGTACTTC.

Many counts were recorded for this clonotype. The V gene is TRBV29-1, the J gene TRBJ2-6, with D possibly being TRBD1 (5 bases). Germline CDR1 is SQVTM and CDR2 is ANQGSEA. The CDR3 is made up of 16 amino acids. Trimming removed 2 bases at V and 2 bases at J, with 13 bases between. CDR3 region: CSVETTVGAGANVLTF. CDR3 DNA sequence: TGCAGCGTTGAAACGACAGTCGGTGCTGGGGCCAACGTCCTGACTTTC.